This T cell receptor beta chain appears in the sequencing data of a study of blood T cell repertoires in COVID-19. Study as a whole: COVID-19 samples, acute and convalescent, were from the United States, Italy and Spain. PBMCs, B-cell-depleted T cells, or T cells were the source of the cDNA or gDNA that made up the material.

Authors' data handling: From reference gene primer amplification, estimates of nucleated cell counts were derived. Only in-frame clones appear in the TCRdb table, and some are missing; sequencing was by immunoSEQ multiplex PCR. That table furnishes V, J and clone size, whereas the DNA furnished D and trimming. The profile covers just over 200,000 clones, with 65% to 90% appearing a single time and approximately 6% taken by the ten largest. The sequence was obtained from an elderly man with acute or convalescent COVID-19. The sequencing input was peripheral blood.

CDR3 sequence (DNA): TGTGCCAGCAGCTTCTCATCCTGGACTAGCGGGCTAGGGAACACCGGGGAGCTGTTTTTT. It encodes CASSFSSWTSGLGNTGELFF. The V call is TRBV7-8, the J call TRBJ2-2, with 11 bases identical to TRBD2. V lost 3 bases, J lost 1 base, and 13 bases stayed unmatched. The CDR3 runs 20 residues. The germline V gene has CDR1 SGHVS and CDR2 FQNEAQ.